The 8 T cell receptor beta chains below were found in one sample sequenced in a study of T cell repertoires in cytomegalovirus infection (dated 2019 in TCRdb). The reads were generated on an Illumina HiSeq 1500. TCRdb reanalyzed the raw reads on its own, using fastp at Q25 for trimming and MiXCR for clone calling, and kept in-frame beta chains. Entries that share a CDR3 protein sequence are merged under the most common genes and DNA. Recorded for this sample are some 200,000 distinct CDR3 sequences; approximately 20% of them occurred a single time. The top ten hold roughly 2.9% of the sample. Sequencing used PBMCs. The origin of the receptors is a human donor in good health (CMV status not recorded). Some clones in this sample may be carry-over from other donors' samples.

This chain uses TRBV6-1 with TRBJ2-2; no reliable D call. Trimming pared 0 bases from V and 4 bases from J, leaving 6 bases between. The CDR3 length is 14 residues. Per the germline V gene, CDR1 is MNHNS and CDR2 is SASEGT. CDR3 bases: TGTGCCAGCAGTGAAGCGGATTTCACCGGGGAGCTGTTTTTT. Protein product: CASSEADFTGELFF.

The rearrangement joins TRBV6-6 to TRBJ2-3; D perhaps matches TRBD2 (7 bases). The V end was cut by 2 bases, the J end by 2 bases, with 11 bases between. Germline lookup yields CDR1 MNHNY and CDR2 SVGAGI (reference sequence). The length of the CDR3 is 15 residues. The CDR3 loop reads CASSYLAGATDTQYF. CDR3 DNA sequence: TGTGCCAGCAGTTACCTGGCGGGGGCCACAGATACGCAGTATTTT.

This clonotype occurred many times. V is TRBV28 and J is TRBJ2-1; D call uncertain. Germline assignment: CDR1 MDHEN and CDR2 SYDVKM. Trimming stripped 2 bases from V and 8 bases from J, with 10 bases between. The length of the CDR3 is 13 residues. CDR3 nucleotides: TGTGCCAGCAGTTTAAGCCCCTTCGATGAGCAGTTCTTC. Its protein product is CASSLSPFDEQFF.

Here the CDR3 DNA reads TGTGCCAGCAGATCTACAGGGGTTACCTTCCACTTT. It codes for CASRSTGVTFHF. The chain has TRBV28 and TRBJ1-6, with 7 bases that match TRBD1. Germline values: CDR1 MDHEN, CDR2 SYDVKM. The length of the CDR3 is 12 residues. With V trimmed by 6 bases and J by 17 bases, 10 bases remained unmatched.

This clonotype was seen more than once but under ten times. This sequence joins TRBV7-9 and TRBJ2-1; 11 nucleotides agree with TRBD2. The CDR3 spans 18 residues. Germline V gene lookup returns CDR1 SEHNR and CDR2 FQNEAQ (reference sequence). V was pared by 4 bases and J by 4 bases, with 12 bases of the junction left unmatched. The DNA for the CDR3 is TGTGCCAGCAGCTCCGTGGGTCTAGCGGGGGGCACTTACAATGAGCAGTTCTTC. Translation: CASSSVGLAGGTYNEQFF.

This clonotype was detected many times. CDR3 amino acids: CASSPGQGGMRFF. The CDR3 coding sequence is TGTGCCAGCAGCCCGGGACAGGGGGGGATGCGGTTTTTT. V and J are TRBV11-2 and TRBJ1-4, with 11 bases matching TRBD1. Germline lookup yields CDR1 SGHAT and CDR2 FQNNGV. V gave up 5 bases and J gave up 16 bases; unmatched junction bases: 9. This CDR3 contains 13 residues.

The CDR3 DNA reads as TGTGCCAGCATCCGGAACCCAGGGGCAGGAAACACCGGGGAGCTGTTTTTT. Its translation: CASIRNPGAGNTGELFF. The V gene is TRBV5-5, the J gene TRBJ2-2, with D maybe TRBD1 (6 bases). The length of the CDR3 is 17 residues. Germline loops: CDR1 SGHKS, CDR2 YYEKEE (reference sequence). Trimming cost V 6 bases and J 2 bases, with 20 bases left between them.

This clonotype was counted ten times or more. CDR3 nucleotides: TGTGCCACCAGTGATCGACAGGTTGCAGATACGCAGTATTTT. It codes for CATSDRQVADTQYF. The V gene is TRBV24-1, the J gene TRBJ2-3; TRBD1 might be the D (6 bases). Trimming stripped 3 bases from V and 4 bases from J, with 10 bases between. This CDR3 spans 14 amino acids. In germline, CDR1 is KGHDR, CDR2 SFDVKD.